This TCR beta chain was captured in a study of blood T cell repertoires in COVID-19. Authors' data handling: Using reference gene primer amplification, nucleated cell counts were estimated. Clones were sequenced by immunoSEQ multiplex PCR, and TCRdb holds only the in-frame ones, with some missing. Clonal size and the V and J genes are those of that table, whereas D and trimming came from the DNA. The sample lists under 200,000 clones; approximately 80% were seen once. There are 15 residues in the CDR3. This sequence was found in a human donor in a cohort sampled during active COVID-19. The sequenced material came from peripheral blood. The V call is TRBV1, the J call TRBJ1-1; the D call of TRBD1 is as the table states it, not checked on the DNA. TRBV1 has pseudogene status. The CDR3 protein is CTSSQDITENTEAFF. In DNA, the CDR3 is TGCACCAGCAGCCAAGATATTACAGAGAACACTGAAGCTTTCTTT.